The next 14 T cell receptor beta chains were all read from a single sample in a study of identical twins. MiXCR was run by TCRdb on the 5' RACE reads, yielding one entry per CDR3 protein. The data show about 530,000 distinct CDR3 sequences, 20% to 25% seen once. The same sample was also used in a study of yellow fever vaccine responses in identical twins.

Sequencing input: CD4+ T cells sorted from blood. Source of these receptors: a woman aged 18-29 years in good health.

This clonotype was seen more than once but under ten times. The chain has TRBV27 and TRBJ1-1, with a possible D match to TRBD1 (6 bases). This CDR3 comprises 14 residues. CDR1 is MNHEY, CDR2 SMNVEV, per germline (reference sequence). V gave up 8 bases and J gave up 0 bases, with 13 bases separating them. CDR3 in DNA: TGTGCCAGCGCCTTAGACAGGTTGAACACTGAAGCTTTCTTT. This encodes CASALDRLNTEAFF.

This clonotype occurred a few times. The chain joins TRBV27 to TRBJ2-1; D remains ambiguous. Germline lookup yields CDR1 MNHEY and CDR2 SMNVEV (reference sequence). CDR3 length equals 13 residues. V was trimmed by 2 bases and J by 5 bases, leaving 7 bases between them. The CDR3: CASSLAQDNEQFF. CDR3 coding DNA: TGTGCCAGCAGTTTAGCCCAAGACAATGAGCAGTTCTTC.

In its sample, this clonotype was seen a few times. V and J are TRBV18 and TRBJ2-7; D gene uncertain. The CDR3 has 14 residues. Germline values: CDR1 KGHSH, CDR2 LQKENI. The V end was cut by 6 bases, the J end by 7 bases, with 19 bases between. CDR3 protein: CASSPSLTSSEQYV. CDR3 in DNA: TGTGCCAGCTCCCCTTCCTTAACCTCTAGTGAGCAGTACGTC.

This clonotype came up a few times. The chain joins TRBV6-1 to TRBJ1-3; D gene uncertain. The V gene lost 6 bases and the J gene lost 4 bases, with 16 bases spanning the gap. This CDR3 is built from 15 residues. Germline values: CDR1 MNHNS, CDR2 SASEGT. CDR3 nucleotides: TGTGCCAGCAGGGAACAGTTAAATTTAGGAAACACCATATATTTT. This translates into CASREQLNLGNTIYF.

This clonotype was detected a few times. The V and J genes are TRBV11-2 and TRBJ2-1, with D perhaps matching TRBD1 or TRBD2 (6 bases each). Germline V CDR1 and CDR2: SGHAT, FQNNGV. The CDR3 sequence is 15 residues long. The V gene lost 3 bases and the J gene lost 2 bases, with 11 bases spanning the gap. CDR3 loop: CASSFSGGPYNEQFF. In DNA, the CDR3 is TGTGCCAGCAGCTTTAGTGGGGGGCCCTACAATGAGCAGTTCTTC.

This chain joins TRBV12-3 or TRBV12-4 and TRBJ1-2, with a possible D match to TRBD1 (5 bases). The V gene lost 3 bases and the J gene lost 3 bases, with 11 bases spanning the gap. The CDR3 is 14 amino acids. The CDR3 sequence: CASSFAGTDYGYTF. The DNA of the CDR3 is TGTGCCAGCAGTTTCGCCGGGACCGACTATGGCTACACCTTC.

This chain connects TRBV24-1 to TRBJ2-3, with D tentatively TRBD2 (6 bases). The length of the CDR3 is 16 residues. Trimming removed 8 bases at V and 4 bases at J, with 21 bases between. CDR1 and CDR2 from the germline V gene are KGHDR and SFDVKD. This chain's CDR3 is CATIGEGGPGADTQYF. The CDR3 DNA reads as TGTGCCACCATAGGGGAAGGCGGCCCGGGGGCAGATACGCAGTATTTT.

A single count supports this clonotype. For the CDR3, the DNA is TGTGCCAGCGAACGTAGGGTCTTCGGTCGCGGGCAGTTCTTC. This codes for CASERRVFGRGQFF. This chain links TRBV28 with TRBJ2-1; D is unresolved. The CDR3 is made up of 14 amino acids. Germline-derived CDR1 and CDR2 are MDHEN and SYDVKM. V lost 8 bases and J lost 12, with 23 bases in between.

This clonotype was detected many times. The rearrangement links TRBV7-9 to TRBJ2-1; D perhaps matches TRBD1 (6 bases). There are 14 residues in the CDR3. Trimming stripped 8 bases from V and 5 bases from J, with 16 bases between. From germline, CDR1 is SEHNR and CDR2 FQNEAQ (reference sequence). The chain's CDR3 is CASGGSGVHNEQFF. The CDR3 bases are TGTGCCAGCGGGGGTTCAGGGGTCCACAATGAGCAGTTCTTC. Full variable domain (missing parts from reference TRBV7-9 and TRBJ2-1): DTGVSQNPRHKITKRGQNVTFRCDPISEHNRLYWYRQTLGQGPEFLTYFQNEAQLEKSRLLSDRFSAERPKGSFSTLEIQRTEQGDSAMYLCASGGSGVHNEQFFGPGTRLTVL.

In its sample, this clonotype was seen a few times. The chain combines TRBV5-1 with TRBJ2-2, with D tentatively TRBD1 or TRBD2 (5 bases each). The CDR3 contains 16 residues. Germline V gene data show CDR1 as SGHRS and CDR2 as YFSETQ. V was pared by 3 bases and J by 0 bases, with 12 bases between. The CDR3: CASSSARGTNTGELFF. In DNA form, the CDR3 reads TGCGCCAGCAGCTCGGCGAGGGGAACGAACACCGGGGAGCTGTTTTTT.

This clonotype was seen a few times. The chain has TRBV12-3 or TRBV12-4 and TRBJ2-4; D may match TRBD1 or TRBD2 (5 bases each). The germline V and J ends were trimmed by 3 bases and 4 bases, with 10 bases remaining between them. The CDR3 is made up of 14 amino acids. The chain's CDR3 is CASSFWDRKNIQYF. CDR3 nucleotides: TGTGCCAGCAGTTTCTGGGACCGAAAAAACATTCAGTACTTC.

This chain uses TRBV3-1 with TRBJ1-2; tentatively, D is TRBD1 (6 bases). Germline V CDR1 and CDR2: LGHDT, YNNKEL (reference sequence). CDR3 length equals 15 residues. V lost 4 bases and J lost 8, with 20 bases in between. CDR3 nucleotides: TGTGCCAGCAGCCCGGGAGCCTACAGGGACCCGGGCTACACCTTC. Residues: CASSPGAYRDPGYTF.

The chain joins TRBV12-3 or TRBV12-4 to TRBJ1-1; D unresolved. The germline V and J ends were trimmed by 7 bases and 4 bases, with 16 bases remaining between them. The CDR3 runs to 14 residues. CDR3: CASKRREIATEAFF. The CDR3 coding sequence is TGTGCCAGCAAAAGGCGGGAAATTGCCACTGAAGCTTTCTTT.

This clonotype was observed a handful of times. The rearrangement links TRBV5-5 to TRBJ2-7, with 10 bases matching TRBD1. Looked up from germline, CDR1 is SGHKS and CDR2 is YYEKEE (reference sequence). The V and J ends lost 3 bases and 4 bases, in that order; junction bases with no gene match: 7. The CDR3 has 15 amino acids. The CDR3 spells CASSSGDRGVYEQYF. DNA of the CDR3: TGTGCCAGCAGCTCAGGGGACAGGGGAGTATACGAGCAGTACTTC. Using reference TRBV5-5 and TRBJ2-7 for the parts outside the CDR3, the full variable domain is DAGVTQSPTHLIKTRGQQVTLRCSPISGHKSVSWYQQVLGQGPQFIFQYYEKEERGRGNFPDRFSARQFPNYSSELNVNALLLGDSALYLCASSSGDRGVYEQYFGPGTRLTVT.